Each of the 18 T cell receptor beta chains below was sequenced from the same sample in a study of T cell clonality in common variable immunodeficiency. Broader study findings: In common variable immunodeficiency, TCR beta chains reportedly carried fewer deletions and N-nucleotide insertions.

These receptors have no identified antigens. Generated by immunoSEQ multiplex PCR, the TCRdb table keeps only in-frame clones and is missing some. The sample has 15,000 to 20,000 clones, none seen only once. The sample was peripheral blood mononuclear cells. The receptors come from a human donor with common variable immunodeficiency.

In regard to this clone: The read ends 3 residues early relative to the CDR3; the germline J gene fills the gap. The V gene is TRBV20-1, the J gene TRBJ2-1, with 8 bases lining up with TRBD1. The V segment lost 0 bases and the J segment 3 bases; nucleotides outside the gene matches: 4. Germline V gene sequence: CDR1 DFQATT, CDR2 SNEGSKA (reference sequence). The CDR3 has 15 residues. CDR3 in amino acids: CSARDQGAVYNEQFF. CDR3 DNA, as far as it was read: TGCAGTGCTAGAGATCAGGGGGCGGTCTACAATGAG.

Of note for this clone: The DNA ends 3 residues before the CDR3 does, and the rest of the CDR3 is filled in from the germline J gene. The V call is TRBV7-9, the J call TRBJ2-7; a possible D gene is TRBD2 (5 bases). The V end was cut by 2 bases, the J end by 2 bases, with 13 bases between. Germline lookup yields CDR1 SEHNR and CDR2 FQNEAQ (reference sequence). The CDR3 consists of 15 residues. CDR3 DNA (partial): TGTGCCAGCAGCTTACTCGCGGGTCCCACCTACGAG. It encodes CASSLLAGPTYE. The CDR3 reads in full as CASSLLAGPTYEQYF.

As for this clone: From the germline J gene comes the end of the CDR3, since the read stops 3 residues before it. The chain carries TRBV5-1 and TRBJ2-5; 8 nucleotides align to TRBD1. J lost 5 bases, V lost 4 bases, and 10 bases had no gene match. This CDR3 spans 15 amino acids. Germline V gene lookup returns CDR1 SGHRS and CDR2 YFSETQ. Incomplete CDR3 DNA: TGCGCCAGCAGCCTCGGTCAGGGGGCCGGCGAGACC. It specifies CASSLGQGAGET. The full CDR3 is CASSLGQGAGETQYF.

This clone was found a few times. The CDR3 end falls 3 residues outside the read, so it is completed with the germline J gene. This sequence joins TRBV5-5 and TRBJ2-2; tentative D call: TRBD2 (6 bases). The V and J ends lost 4 bases and 6 bases respectively, with 16 bases between them. CDR3 length: 15 residues. Germline CDR1 reads SGHKS; CDR2 reads YYEKEE (reference sequence). The CDR3 sequence is CASSPRGLWAGELFF. The CDR3 bases that were read are TGTGCCAGCAGCCCCCGGGGACTTTGGGCCGGGGAG.

This clone showed up just a few times. The observed sequence ends 3 residues before the CDR3 terminus, with the missing tail filled in from the germline J gene. This chain links TRBV5-1 with TRBJ1-4; no reliable D call. Trimming took 0 bases from V and 3 from J, leaving 9 bases between them. The CDR3 totals 15 residues. Germline V gives CDR1 SGHRS, CDR2 YFSETQ. The sequenced CDR3 bases are TGCGCCAGCAGCTTGGTGTGGGCGCCTAATGAAAAA. Encoded protein: CASSLVWAPNEK. In full, the CDR3 is CASSLVWAPNEKLFF.

About this clone: Sequencing ends 3 residues short of the CDR3 end; the germline J gene provides the rest. The gene calls are TRBV7-7 and TRBJ2-1; 8 bases are shared with TRBD1. CDR1 and CDR2 from the germline V gene are SSHAT and FNYEAQ (reference sequence). The J segment lost 9 bases and the V segment lost 5 bases, leaving 12 bases of the junction unmatched. CDR3 length equals 15 residues. CDR3 loop: CASSQSTGARGEQFF. CDR3 bases read: TGTGCCAGCAGCCAATCGACAGGGGCAAGGGGTGAG.

At least ten counts were recorded for this clone. The read ends 3 residues early relative to the CDR3; the germline J gene fills the gap. The genes are TRBV29-1 and TRBJ2-7; 13 positions agree with TRBD2. With V trimmed by 6 bases and J by 6 bases, 5 bases remained unmatched. The germline gives CDR1 SQVTM, CDR2 ANQGSEA. This CDR3 spans 13 amino acids. The CDR3 sequence: CSVRTSGSPEQYF. The covered CDR3 bases are TGCAGCGTCAGGACTAGCGGGAGCCCCGAG.

This clone showed up many times. The observed sequence ends 3 residues before the CDR3 terminus, with the missing tail filled in from the germline J gene. The gene calls are TRBV13 and TRBJ1-2; 12 positions match TRBD1. The CDR3 sequence is 19 residues long. The V segment lost 0 bases and the J segment 6 bases; nucleotides outside the gene matches: 14. CDR1 is PRHDT, CDR2 FYEKMQ, per germline (reference sequence). CDR3 in amino acids: CASSLGLIFGTGGANGYTF. CDR3 DNA (partial): TGTGCCAGCAGCTTAGGCCTAATCTTCGGGACAGGGGGCGCGAATGGC.

At least ten counts were recorded for this clone. The read comes to an end 3 residues before the CDR3 does, leaving the germline J gene to fill in the end. The chain uses TRBV12-3 or TRBV12-4 and TRBJ1-3; TRBD1 matches at 8 bases. The CDR3 contains 13 residues. The ends lost 1 base at V and 7 bases at J; junction bases unmatched: 0. CDR3 DNA, as far as it was read: TGTGCCAGCAGTTTAGGACAGGGGAACACC. This gives the protein CASSLGQGNT. The whole CDR3 region reads CASSLGQGNTIYF.

With regard to this clone: The read terminates 3 residues ahead of where the CDR3 ends, so the germline J gene completes it. The rearrangement links TRBV18 to TRBJ1-4, with D possibly being TRBD1 (6 bases). V was shortened by 3 bases and J by 3 bases, with 8 bases between the two germline ends. Germline CDR1 KGHSH, CDR2 LQKENI. The CDR3 spans 14 residues. This chain's CDR3 is CASSPTGPNEKLFF. CDR3 DNA, as far as it was read: TGTGCCAGCTCACCGACAGGCCCTAATGAAAAA. Full variable domain (rest looked up from reference TRBV18 and TRBJ1-4): NAGVMQNPRHLVRRRGQEARLRCSPMKGHSHVYWYRQLPEEGLKFMVYLQKENIIDESGMPKERFSAEFPKEGPSILRIQQVVRGDSAAYFCASSPTGPNEKLFFGSGTQLSVL.

A note on this clone: Read data end 3 residues before the CDR3 end; the end is taken from the germline J gene. The chain couples TRBV7-9 to TRBJ2-5; perhaps TRBD2 as D (6 bases). The CDR3 is made up of 14 amino acids. V was pared by 3 bases and J by 7 bases, with 15 bases between. From germline, CDR1 is SEHNR and CDR2 FQNEAQ (reference sequence). The CDR3 sequence: CASSFASEPWTQYF. The CDR3 DNA, read in part, is TGTGCCAGCAGCTTTGCTAGCGAGCCTTGGACC. The variable domain in full, with the rest retrieved from reference TRBV7-9 and TRBJ2-5, is DTGVSQNPRHKITKRGQNVTFRCDPISEHNRLYWYRQTLGQGPEFLTYFQNEAQLEKSRLLSDRFSAERPKGSFSTLEIQRTEQGDSAMYLCASSFASEPWTQYFGPGTRLLVL.

The sequenced CDR3 bases are TGTGCCAGCAGCTTCCGGGACAGGGCTAATGAG. Amino acid sequence: CASSFRDRANE. In full, the CDR3 is CASSFRDRANEQFF. The J gene is TRBJ2-1, the V gene TRBV13; TRBD1 aligns across 9 bases. The CDR3 end lies 3 residues beyond the end of the read and is filled in from the germline J gene. In germline, CDR1 is PRHDT, CDR2 FYEKMQ (reference sequence). This CDR3 region has 14 residues. V lost 3 bases to trimming and J lost 7 bases; unmatched junction nucleotides: 4.

This clone was picked up many times. The read gets to within 3 residues of the CDR3 end, and the germline J gene fills in the rest. The rearrangement joins TRBV6-4 to TRBJ2-4; 12 bases match TRBD1. The CDR3 runs 16 residues. CDR1 is MRHNA, CDR2 SNTAGT, per germline. V dropped 7 bases and J dropped 7; count of bases not matched to a gene: 11. CDR3 DNA (partial): TGTGCCAGCAACGCCGGGACAGGGGGCGGACAGAACATT. Amino acid sequence: CASNAGTGGGQNI. The whole CDR3 region reads CASNAGTGGGQNIQYF.

Notes on this clone: The DNA ends 3 residues before the CDR3 does, and the rest of the CDR3 is filled in from the germline J gene. J is TRBJ2-3 and V is TRBV7-2; D could derive from TRBD1 or TRBD2 (5 bases each). Per the germline V gene, CDR1 is SGHTA and CDR2 is FQGNSA. Between the trimmed V and J ends, which lost 7 bases and 3 bases, there was a span of 8 bases. There are 12 residues in the CDR3. CDR3 region: CASKRGTDTQYF. The covered CDR3 bases are TGTGCCAGCAAGAGGGGTACAGATACG. Full variable domain (remainder filled in from reference TRBV7-2 and TRBJ2-3): GAGVSQSPSNKVTEKGKDVELRCDPISGHTALYWYRQSLGQGLEFLIYFQGNSAPDKSGLPSDRFSAERTGGSVSTLTIQRTQQEDSAVYLCASKRGTDTQYFGPGTRLTVL.

In its sample, this clone was seen many times. The read ends 3 residues early relative to the CDR3; the germline J gene fills the gap. The chain links TRBV5-4 to TRBJ2-2; D might be TRBD2 (5 bases). This CDR3 region has 15 residues. Trimming removed 1 base at V and 2 bases at J, with 9 bases between. Germline loops: CDR1 SGHNT, CDR2 YYREEE (reference sequence). CDR3 bases read: TGTGCCAGCAGCTTGTCCCTAGCAAACACCGGGGAG. Its protein is CASSLSLANTGE. The whole CDR3 sequence reads CASSLSLANTGELFF. The variable domain in full, completed from reference TRBV5-4 and TRBJ2-2, reads ETGVTQSPTHLIKTRGQQVTLRCSSQSGHNTVSWYQQALGQGPQFIFQYYREEENGRGNFPPRFSGLQFPNYSSELNVNALELDDSALYLCASSLSLANTGELFFGEGSRLTVL.

This clone is judged medium-sized. The CDR3 end is not reached by the read, which stops 3 residues before it; the germline J gene fills it in. This chain uses TRBV20-1 with TRBJ2-3, with D perhaps assigned TRBD1 or TRBD2 (5 bases each). CDR1 and CDR2 from the germline V gene are DFQATT and SNEGSKA (reference sequence). CDR3 length: 13 amino acids. Trimming shortened V by 4 bases and J by 8 bases, and 16 bases separated the two germline ends. The sequenced part of the CDR3 DNA is TGCAGTGCTATTCAGGACCCGAGGGGTACG. Residues: CSAIQDPRGT. The whole CDR3 protein reads CSAIQDPRGTQYF.

This clone occurred many times. Read coverage stops 3 residues before the CDR3 terminus; the germline J gene supplies the remainder. The chain uses TRBV4-1 and TRBJ2-2; TRBD2 aligns across 9 bases. The CDR3 length is 15 residues. V lost 1 base, J lost 6 bases, and 3 bases stayed unmatched. Germline CDR1 and CDR2: MGHRA and YSYEKL. CDR3 DNA (partial): TGCGCCAGCAGCCAAGGCGGGGGGGCCCCCGGGGAG. Encoded protein: CASSQGGGAPGE. The whole CDR3 protein is CASSQGGGAPGELFF.

This clone was seen more than once but under ten times. The read halts 3 residues ahead of the CDR3 end, with the missing end drawn from the germline J gene. The rearrangement joins TRBV2 to TRBJ2-7, with 7 nucleotides matching TRBD1. The CDR3 has 17 residues. V lost 0 bases and J lost 0; bases outside the gene matches: 8. Per germline, CDR1 SNHLY and CDR2 FYNNEI. The sequenced part of the CDR3 DNA is TGTGCCAGCAGTGAAGCATTTGCGGCAGGGGGCTCCTACGAG. The encoded protein is CASSEAFAAGGSYE. The whole CDR3 sequence is CASSEAFAAGGSYEQYF.